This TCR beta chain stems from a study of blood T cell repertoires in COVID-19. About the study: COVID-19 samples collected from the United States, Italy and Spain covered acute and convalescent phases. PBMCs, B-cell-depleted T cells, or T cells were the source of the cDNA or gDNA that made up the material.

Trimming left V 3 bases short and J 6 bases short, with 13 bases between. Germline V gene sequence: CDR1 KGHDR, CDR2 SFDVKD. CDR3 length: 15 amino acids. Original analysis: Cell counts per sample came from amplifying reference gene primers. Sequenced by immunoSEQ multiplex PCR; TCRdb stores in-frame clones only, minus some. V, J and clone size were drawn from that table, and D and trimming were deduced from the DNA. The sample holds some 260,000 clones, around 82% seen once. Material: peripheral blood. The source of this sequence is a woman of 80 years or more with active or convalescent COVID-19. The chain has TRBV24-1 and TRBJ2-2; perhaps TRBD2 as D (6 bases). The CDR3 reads CATSDPNWGAGELFF. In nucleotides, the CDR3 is TGTGCCACCAGTGATCCTAATTGGGGGGCCGGGGAGCTGTTTTTT.